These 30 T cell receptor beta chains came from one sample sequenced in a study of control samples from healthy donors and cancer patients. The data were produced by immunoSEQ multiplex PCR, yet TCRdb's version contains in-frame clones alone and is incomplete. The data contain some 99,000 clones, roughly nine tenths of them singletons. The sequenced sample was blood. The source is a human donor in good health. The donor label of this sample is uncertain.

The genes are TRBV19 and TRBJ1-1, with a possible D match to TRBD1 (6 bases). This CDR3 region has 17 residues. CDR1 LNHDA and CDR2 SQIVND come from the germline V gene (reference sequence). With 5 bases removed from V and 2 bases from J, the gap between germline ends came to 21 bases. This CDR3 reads CASSPNRVEDPNTEAFF. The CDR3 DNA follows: TGTGCCAGTAGTCCGAACAGGGTGGAAGATCCAAACACTGAAGCTTTCTTT.

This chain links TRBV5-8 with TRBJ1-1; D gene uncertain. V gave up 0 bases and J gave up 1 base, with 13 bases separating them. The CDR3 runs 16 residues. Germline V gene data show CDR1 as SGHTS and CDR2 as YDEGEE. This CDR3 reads CASSLAASRPNTEAFF. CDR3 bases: TGTGCCAGCAGCTTGGCGGCCAGCCGACCGAACACTGAAGCTTTCTTT.

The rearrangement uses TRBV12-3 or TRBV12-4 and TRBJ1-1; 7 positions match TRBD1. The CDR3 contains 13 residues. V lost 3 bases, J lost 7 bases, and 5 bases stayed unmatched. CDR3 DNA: TGTGCCAGCAGTTTGGAGGGGGCGTTTGAAGCTTTCTTT. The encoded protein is CASSLEGAFEAFF.

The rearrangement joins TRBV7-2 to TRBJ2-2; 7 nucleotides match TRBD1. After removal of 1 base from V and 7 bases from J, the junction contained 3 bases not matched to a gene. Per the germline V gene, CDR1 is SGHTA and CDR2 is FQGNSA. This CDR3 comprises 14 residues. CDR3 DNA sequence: TGTGCCAGCAGCTTAGACAGGGGCGGCGGGGAGCTGTTTTTT. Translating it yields CASSLDRGGGELFF.

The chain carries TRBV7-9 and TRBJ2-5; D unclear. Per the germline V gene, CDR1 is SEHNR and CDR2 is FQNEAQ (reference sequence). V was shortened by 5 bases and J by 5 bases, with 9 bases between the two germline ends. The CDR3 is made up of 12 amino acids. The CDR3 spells CASSQVPETQYF. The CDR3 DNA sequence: TGTGCCAGCAGCCAGGTCCCGGAGACCCAGTACTTC.

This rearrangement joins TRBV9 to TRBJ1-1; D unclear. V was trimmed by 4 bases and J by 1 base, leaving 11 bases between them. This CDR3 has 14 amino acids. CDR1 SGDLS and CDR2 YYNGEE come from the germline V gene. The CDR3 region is CASSTTVRNTEAFF. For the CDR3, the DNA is TGTGCCAGCAGCACTACAGTTCGGAACACTGAAGCTTTCTTT.

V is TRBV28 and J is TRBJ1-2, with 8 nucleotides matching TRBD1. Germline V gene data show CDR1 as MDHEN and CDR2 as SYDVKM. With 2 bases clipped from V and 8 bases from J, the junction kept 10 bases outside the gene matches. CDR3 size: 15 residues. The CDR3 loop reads CASSLNPGGAWGYTF. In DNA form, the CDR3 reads TGTGCCAGCAGTTTAAACCCAGGGGGCGCTTGGGGCTACACCTTC.

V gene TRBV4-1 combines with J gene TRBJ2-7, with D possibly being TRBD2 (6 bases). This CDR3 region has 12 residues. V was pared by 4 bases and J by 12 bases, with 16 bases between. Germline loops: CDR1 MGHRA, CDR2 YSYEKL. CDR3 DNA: TGCGCCAGCAGCCGCAGACGAAGGGGAGGGTACTTC. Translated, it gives CASSRRRRGGYF.

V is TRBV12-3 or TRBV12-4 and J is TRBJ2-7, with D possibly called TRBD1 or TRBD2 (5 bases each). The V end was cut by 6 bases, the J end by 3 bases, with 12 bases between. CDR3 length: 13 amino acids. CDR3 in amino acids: CASSNGADYEQYF. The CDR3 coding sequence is TGTGCCAGCAGCAACGGGGCCGACTACGAGCAGTACTTC.

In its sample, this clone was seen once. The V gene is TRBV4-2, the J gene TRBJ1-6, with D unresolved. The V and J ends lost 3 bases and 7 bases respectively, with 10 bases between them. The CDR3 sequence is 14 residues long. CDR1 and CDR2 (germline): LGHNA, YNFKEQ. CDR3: CASSQIDKNSPLHF. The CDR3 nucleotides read TGTGCCAGCAGCCAGATAGACAAGAATTCACCCCTCCACTTT.

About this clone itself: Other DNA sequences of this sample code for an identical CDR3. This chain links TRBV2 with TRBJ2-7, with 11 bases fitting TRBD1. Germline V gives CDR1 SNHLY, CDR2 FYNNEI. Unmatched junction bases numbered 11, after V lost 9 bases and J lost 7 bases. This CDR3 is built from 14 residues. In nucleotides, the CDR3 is TGTGCCAGTAGTAAGGACAGGGGGCCGGATGAGCAGTACTTC. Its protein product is CASSKDRGPDEQYF.

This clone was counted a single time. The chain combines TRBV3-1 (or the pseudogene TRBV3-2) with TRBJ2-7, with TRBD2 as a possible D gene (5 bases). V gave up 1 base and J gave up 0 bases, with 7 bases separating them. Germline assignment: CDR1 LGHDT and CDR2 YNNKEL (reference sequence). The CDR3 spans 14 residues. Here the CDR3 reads CASSQAGSSYEQYF. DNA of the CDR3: TGTGCCAGCAGCCAAGCGGGGAGCTCCTACGAGCAGTACTTC.

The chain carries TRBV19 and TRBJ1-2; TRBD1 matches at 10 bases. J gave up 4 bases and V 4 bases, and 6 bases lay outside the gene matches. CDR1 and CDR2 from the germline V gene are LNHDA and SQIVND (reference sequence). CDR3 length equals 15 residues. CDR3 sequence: CASSTDRGQRYGYTF. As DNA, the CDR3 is TGTGCCAGTAGTACCGACAGGGGGCAACGCTATGGCTACACCTTC.

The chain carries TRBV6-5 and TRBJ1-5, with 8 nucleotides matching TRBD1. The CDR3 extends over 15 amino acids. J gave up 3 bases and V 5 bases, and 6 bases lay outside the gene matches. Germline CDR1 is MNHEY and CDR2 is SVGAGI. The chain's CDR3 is CASSLTGAINQPQHF. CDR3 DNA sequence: TGTGCCAGCAGTCTGACAGGGGCGATCAATCAGCCCCAGCATTTT.

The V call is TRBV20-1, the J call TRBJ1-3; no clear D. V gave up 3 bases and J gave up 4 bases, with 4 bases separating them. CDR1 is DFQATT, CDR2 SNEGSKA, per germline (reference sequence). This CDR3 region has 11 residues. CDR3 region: CSASLGNTIYF. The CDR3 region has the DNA TGCAGTGCTAGCTTAGGAAACACCATATATTTT.

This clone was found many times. DNA of the CDR3: TGTGCCAGCTCACCAGCAGGGGCAGGAGCTTTCTTT. Encoded protein: CASSPAGAGAFF. This chain connects TRBV18 to TRBJ1-1, with D perhaps TRBD1 (6 bases). Germline-derived CDR1 and CDR2 are KGHSH and LQKENI. CDR3 length: 12 residues. With 2 bases removed from V and 10 bases from J, the gap between germline ends came to 11 bases.

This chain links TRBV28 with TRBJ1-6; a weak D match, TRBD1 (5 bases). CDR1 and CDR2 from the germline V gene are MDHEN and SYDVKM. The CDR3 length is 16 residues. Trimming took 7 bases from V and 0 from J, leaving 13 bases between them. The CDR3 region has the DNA TGTGCCAGCACCCCTGGGGGGAGCTCCTATAATTCACCCCTCCACTTT. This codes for CASTPGGSSYNSPLHF.

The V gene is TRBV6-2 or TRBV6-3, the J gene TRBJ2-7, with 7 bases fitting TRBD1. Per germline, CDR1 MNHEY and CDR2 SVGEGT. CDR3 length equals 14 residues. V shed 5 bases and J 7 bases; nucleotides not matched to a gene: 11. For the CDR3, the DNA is TGTGCCAGCAGTCCCCGTGTAGGGGGCCGGGAGCAGTACGTC. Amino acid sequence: CASSPRVGGREQYV.

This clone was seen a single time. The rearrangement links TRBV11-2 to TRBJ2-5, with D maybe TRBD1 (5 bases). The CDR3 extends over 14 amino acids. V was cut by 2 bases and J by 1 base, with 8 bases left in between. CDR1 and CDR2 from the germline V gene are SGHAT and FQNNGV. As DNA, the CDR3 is TGTGCCAGCAGCTTAAATCAGGGCCAAGAGACCCAGTACTTC. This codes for CASSLNQGQETQYF.

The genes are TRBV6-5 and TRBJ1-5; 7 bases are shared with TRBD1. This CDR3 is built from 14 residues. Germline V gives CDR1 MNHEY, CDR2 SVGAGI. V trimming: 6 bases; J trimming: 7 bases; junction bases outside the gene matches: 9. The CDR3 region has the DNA TGTGCCAGCAGCCCGACAGGGAAGGTCCAGCCCCAGCATTTT. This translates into CASSPTGKVQPQHF.

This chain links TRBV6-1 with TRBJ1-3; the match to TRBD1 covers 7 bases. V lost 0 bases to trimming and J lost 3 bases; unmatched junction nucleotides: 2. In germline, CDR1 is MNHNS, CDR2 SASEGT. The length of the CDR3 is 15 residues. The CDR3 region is CASSEAPGGGNTIYF. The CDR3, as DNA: TGTGCCAGCAGTGAAGCCCCAGGGGGTGGAAACACCATATATTTT.

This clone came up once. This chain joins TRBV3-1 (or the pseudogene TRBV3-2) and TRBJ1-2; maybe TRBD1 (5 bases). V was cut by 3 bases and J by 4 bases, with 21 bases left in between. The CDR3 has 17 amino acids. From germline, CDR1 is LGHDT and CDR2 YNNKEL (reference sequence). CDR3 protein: CASSHQRAGTRSYGYTF. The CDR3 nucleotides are TGTGCCAGCAGCCACCAAAGGGCGGGGACCCGCAGCTATGGCTACACCTTC.

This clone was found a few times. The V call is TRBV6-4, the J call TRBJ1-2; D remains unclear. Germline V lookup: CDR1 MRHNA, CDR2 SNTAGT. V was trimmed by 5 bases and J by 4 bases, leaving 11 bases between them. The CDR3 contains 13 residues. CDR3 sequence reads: CASSTLSFYGYTF. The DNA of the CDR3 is TGTGCCAGCAGTACATTAAGTTTCTATGGCTACACCTTC.

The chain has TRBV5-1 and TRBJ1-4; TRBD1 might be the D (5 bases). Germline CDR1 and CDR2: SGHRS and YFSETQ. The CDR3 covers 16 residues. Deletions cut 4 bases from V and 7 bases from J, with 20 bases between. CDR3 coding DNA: TGCGCCAGCAGCCAAGCCGACCTCGGGGGAAGTGAAAAACTGTTTTTT. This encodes CASSQADLGGSEKLFF.

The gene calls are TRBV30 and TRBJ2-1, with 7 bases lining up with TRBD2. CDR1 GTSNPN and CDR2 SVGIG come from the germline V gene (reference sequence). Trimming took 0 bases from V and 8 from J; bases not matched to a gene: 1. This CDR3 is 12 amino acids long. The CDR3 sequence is CAWSVSGDEQFF. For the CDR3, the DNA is TGTGCCTGGAGTGTAAGCGGGGATGAGCAGTTCTTC.

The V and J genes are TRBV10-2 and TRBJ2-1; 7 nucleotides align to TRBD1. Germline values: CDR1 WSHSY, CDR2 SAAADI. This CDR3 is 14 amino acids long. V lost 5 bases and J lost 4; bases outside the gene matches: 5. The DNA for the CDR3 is TGCGCCAGCAGTCTACAGGGGATGTACAATGAGCAGTTCTTC. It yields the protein CASSLQGMYNEQFF.

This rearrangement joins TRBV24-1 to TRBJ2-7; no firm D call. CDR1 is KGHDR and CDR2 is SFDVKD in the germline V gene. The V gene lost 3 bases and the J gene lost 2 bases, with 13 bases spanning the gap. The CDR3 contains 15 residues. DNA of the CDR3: TGTGCCACCAGTGATGCCACGGACGGAACCTACGAGCAGTACTTC. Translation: CATSDATDGTYEQYF.

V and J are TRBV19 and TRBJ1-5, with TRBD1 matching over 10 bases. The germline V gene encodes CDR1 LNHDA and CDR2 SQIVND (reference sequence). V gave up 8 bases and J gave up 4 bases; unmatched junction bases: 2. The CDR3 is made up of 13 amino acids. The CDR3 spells CASWDRGNQPQHF. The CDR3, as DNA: TGTGCCAGTTGGGACAGGGGAAATCAGCCCCAGCATTTT.

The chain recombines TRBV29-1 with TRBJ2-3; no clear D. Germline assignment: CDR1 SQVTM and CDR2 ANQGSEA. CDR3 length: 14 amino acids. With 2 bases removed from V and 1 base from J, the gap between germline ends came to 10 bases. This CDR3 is CSVERLTRTDTQYF. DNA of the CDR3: TGCAGCGTTGAACGTCTTACCCGCACAGATACGCAGTATTTT.

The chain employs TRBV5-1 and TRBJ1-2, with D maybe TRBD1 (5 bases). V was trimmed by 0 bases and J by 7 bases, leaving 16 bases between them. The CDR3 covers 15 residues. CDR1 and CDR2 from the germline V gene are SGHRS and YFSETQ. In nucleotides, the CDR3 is TGCGCCAGCAGCTTGGAGGTACCGGGGACCTCTGGCTACACCTTC. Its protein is CASSLEVPGTSGYTF.